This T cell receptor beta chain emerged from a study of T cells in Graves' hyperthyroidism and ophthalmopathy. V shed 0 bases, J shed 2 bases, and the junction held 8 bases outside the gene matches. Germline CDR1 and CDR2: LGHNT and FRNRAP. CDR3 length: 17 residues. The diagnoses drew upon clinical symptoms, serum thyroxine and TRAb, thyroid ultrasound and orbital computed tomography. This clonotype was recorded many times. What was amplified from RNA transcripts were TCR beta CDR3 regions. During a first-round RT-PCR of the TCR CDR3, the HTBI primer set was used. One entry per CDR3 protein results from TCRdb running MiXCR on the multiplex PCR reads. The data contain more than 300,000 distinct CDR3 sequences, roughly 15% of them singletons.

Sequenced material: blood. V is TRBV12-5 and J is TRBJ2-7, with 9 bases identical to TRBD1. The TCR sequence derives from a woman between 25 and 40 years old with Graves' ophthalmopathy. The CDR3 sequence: CASGLVSGTGYPYEQYF. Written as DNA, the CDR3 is TGTGCTAGTGGTTTGGTATCTGGGACAGGGTACCCCTACGAGCAGTACTTC.